This T cell receptor beta chain came from a study of response to subunit inactivated influenza vaccine. General study points: There was a suggestion from the authors that each seasonal influenza vaccination recruits few new T cells.

The germline gives CDR1 MNHNS, CDR2 SASEGT. V trimming: 7 bases; J trimming: 1 base; junction bases outside the gene matches: 5. This CDR3 is built from 15 residues. TCRdb processed the RT-PCR reads anew with MiXCR; each CDR3 protein has one entry. The sample lists hundreds of thousands of distinct CDR3 sequences, less than 30% occurring once. Worth noting for this clonotype: The antigen is undetermined.

The source of this sequence is a man aged 50 or older who received an inactivated influenza vaccine. The sequenced sample was CD4+ T cells sorted from PBMCs, obtained 4 to 6 days after vaccination. The chain recombines TRBV6-1 with TRBJ2-2, with 8 bases fitting TRBD2. CDR3 nucleotide sequence: TGTGCCAGCATGATCGCGGGGGGGAACACCGGGGAGCTGTTTTTT. It is translated as CASMIAGGNTGELFF.